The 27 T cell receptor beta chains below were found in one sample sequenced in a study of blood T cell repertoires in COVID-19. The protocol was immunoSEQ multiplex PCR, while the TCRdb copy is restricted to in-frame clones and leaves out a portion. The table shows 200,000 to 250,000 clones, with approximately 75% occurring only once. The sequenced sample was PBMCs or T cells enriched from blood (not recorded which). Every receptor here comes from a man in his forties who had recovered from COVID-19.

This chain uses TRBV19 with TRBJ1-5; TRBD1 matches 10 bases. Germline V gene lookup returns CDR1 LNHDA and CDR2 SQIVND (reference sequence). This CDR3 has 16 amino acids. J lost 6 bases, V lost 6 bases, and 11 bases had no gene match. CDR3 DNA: TGTGCCAGTAGATCTATCGACAGGGGGCGAAGTCAGCCCCAGCATTTT. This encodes CASRSIDRGRSQPQHF.

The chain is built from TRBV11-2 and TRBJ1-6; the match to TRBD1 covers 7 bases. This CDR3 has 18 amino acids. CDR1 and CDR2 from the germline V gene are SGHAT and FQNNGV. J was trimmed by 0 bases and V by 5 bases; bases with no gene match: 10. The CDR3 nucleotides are TGTGCCAGCAGCCCCCTCGGACAGGCGAGCTCCTATAATTCACCCCTCCACTTT. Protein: CASSPLGQASSYNSPLHF.

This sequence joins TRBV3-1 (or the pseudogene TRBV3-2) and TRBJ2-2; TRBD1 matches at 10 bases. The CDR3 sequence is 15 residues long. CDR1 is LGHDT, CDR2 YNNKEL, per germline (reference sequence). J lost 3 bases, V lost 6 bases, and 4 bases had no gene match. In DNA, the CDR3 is TGTGCCAGCAGTCGACAGGGGGCGTACACCGGGGAGCTGTTTTTT. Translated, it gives CASSRQGAYTGELFF.

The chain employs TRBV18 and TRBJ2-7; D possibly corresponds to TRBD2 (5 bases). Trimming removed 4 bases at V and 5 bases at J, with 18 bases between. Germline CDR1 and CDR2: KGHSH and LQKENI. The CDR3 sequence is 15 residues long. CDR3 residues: CASSLTRERKNEQYF. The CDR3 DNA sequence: TGTGCCAGCTCACTGACCCGGGAACGGAAGAACGAGCAGTACTTC.

The CDR3 nucleotides are TGTGCCAGCAGCCAAATAAAACTAGGAAGTCACAATGAGCAGTTCTTC. Translation: CASSQIKLGSHNEQFF. The chain employs TRBV3-1 (or the pseudogene TRBV3-2) and TRBJ2-1, with D possibly TRBD2 on 5 matching bases. The germline V and J ends were trimmed by 2 bases and 5 bases, with 16 bases remaining between them. CDR3 length: 16 residues. The germline gives CDR1 LGHDT, CDR2 YNNKEL (reference sequence).

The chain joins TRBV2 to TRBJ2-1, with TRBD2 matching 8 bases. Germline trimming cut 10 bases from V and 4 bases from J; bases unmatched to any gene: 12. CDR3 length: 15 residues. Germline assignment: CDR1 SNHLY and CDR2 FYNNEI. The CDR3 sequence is CATPRSGGPYNEQFF. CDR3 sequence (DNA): TGTGCCACCCCGAGGAGCGGGGGTCCATACAATGAGCAGTTCTTC. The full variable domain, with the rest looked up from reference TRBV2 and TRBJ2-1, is EPEVTQTPSHQVTQMGQEVILRCVPISNHLYFYWYRQILGQKVEFLVSFYNNEISEKSEIFDDQFSVERPDGSNFTLKIRSTKLEDSAMYFCATPRSGGPYNEQFFGPGTRLTVL.

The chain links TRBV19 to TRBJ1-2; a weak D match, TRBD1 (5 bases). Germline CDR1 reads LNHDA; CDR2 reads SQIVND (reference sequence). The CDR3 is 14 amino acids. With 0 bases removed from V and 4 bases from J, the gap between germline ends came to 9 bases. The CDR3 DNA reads TGTGCCAGTAGTATAGATCGGGGGATCTATGGCTACACCTTC. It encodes CASSIDRGIYGYTF.

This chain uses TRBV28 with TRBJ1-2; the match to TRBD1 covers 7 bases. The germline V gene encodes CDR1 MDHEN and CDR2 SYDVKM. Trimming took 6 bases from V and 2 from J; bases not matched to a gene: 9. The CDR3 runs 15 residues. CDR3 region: CASRKPQGQNYGYTF. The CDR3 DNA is TGTGCCAGCAGAAAACCACAGGGACAGAACTATGGCTACACCTTC.

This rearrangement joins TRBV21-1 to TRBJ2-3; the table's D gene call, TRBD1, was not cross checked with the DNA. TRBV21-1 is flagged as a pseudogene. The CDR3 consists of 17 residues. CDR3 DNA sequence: TGTGCCAGCAGCAAAGTCTTGACAGGCCCACGGGCAGATACGCAGTATTTT. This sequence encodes CASSKVLTGPRADTQYF.

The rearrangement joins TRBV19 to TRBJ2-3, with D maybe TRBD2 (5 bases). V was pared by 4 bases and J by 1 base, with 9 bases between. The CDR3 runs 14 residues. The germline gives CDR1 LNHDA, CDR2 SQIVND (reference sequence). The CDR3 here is CASSTEGGTDTQYF. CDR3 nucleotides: TGTGCCAGTAGTACAGAGGGCGGCACAGATACGCAGTATTTT.

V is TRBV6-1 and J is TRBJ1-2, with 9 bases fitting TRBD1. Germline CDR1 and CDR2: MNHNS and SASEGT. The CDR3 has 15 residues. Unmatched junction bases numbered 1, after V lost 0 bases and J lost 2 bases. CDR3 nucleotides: TGTGCCAGCAGTGAAGCGACAGGGGGGAACTATGGCTACACCTTC. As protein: CASSEATGGNYGYTF.

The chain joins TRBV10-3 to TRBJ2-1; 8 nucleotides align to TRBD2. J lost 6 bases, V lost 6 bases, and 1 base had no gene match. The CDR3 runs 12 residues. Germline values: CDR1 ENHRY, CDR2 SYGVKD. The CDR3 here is CAISGRANEQFF. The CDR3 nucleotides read TGTGCCATCAGCGGGAGGGCCAATGAGCAGTTCTTC.

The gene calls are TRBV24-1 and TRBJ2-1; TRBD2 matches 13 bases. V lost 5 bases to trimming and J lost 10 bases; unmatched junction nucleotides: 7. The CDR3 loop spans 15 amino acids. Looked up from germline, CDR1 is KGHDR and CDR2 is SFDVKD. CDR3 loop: CATSGTSGRWPEQFF. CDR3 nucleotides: TGTGCCACCAGTGGGACTAGCGGGAGATGGCCAGAGCAGTTCTTC.

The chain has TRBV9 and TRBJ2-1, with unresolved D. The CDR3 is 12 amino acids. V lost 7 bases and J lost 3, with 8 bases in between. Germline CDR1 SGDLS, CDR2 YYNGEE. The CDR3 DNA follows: TGTGCCAGCGAGGATAGCTACAATGAGCAGTTCTTC. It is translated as CASEDSYNEQFF.

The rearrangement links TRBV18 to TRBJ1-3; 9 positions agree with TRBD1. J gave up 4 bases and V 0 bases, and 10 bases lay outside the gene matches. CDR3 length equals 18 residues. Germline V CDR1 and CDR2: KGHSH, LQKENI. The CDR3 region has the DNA TGTGCCAGCTCACCACCGCACAGGGGGCGAGCGGGGGGAAACACCATATATTTT. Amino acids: CASSPPHRGRAGGNTIYF.

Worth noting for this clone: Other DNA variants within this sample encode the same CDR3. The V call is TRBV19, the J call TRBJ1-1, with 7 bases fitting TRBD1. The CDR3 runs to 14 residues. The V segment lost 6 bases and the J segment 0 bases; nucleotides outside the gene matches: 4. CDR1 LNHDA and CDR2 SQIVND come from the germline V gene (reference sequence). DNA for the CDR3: TGTGCCAGTAGGGCACAGGGGATGAACACTGAAGCTTTCTTT. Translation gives CASRAQGMNTEAFF. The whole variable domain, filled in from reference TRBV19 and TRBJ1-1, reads DGGITQSPKYLFRKEGQNVTLSCEQNLNHDAMYWYRQDPGQGLRLIYYSQIVNDFQKGDIAEGYSVSREKKESFPLTVTSAQKNPTAFYLCASRAQGMNTEAFFGQGTRLTVV.

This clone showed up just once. The CDR3 DNA is TGCGCCAGCAGCCCCACGGGACAGGCGAACACTGAAGCTTTCTTT. As protein: CASSPTGQANTEAFF. This chain uses TRBV5-1 with TRBJ1-1; 8 bases fit TRBD1. This CDR3 spans 15 amino acids. Germline loops: CDR1 SGHRS, CDR2 YFSETQ. V lost 4 bases to trimming and J lost 1 base; unmatched junction nucleotides: 6.

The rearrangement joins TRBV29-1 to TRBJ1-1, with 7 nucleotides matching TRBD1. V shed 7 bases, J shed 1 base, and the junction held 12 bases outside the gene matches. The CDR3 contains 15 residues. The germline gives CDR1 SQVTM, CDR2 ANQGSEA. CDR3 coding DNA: TGCAGCGCCCGAGGTGGTTGGACAGGGAACACTGAAGCTTTCTTT. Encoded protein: CSARGGWTGNTEAFF.

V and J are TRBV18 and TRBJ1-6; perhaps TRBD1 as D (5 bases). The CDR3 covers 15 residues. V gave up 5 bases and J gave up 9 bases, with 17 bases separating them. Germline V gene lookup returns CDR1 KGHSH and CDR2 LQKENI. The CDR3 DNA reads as TGTGCCAGCTCATCGGGGGAGGAATCGGCTTCACCCCTCCACTTT. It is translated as CASSSGEESASPLHF.

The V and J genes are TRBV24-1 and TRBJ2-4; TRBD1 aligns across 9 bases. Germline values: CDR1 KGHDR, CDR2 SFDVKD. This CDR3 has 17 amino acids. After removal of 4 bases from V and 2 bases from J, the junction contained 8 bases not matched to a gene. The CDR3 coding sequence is TGTGCCACCAGTGACTCGTCCGGGACAGGGTCCAAAAACATTCAGTACTTC. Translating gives CATSDSSGTGSKNIQYF.

In DNA form, the CDR3 reads TGTGCCTGGATCCGGACAGCTAACTATGGCTACACCTTC. Its protein product is CAWIRTANYGYTF. The J gene is TRBJ1-2, the V gene TRBV30, with D possibly TRBD1 on 6 matching bases. The CDR3 extends over 13 amino acids. Germline loops: CDR1 GTSNPN, CDR2 SVGIG (reference sequence). The germline V and J ends were trimmed by 4 bases and 0 bases, with 9 bases remaining between them.

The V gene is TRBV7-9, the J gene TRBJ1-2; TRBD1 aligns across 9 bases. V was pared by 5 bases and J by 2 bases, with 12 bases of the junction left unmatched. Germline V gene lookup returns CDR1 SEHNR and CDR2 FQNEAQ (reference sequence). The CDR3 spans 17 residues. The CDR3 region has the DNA TGTGCCAGCAGCCGCCCGGGACAGGGAATGGGGAACTATGGCTACACCTTC. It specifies CASSRPGQGMGNYGYTF.

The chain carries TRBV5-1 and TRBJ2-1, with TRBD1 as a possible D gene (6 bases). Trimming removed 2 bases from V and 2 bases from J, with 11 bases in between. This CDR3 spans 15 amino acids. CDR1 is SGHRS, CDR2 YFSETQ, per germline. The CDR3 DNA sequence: TGCGCCAGCAGCTTTAGGGGACAAACCTACAATGAGCAGTTCTTC. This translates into CASSFRGQTYNEQFF.

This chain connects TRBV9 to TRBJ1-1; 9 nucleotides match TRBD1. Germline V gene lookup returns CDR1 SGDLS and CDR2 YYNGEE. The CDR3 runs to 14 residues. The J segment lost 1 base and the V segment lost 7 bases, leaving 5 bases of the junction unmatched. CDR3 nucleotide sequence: TGTGCCAGCGCTCGGACAGGGGCGAACACTGAAGCTTTCTTT. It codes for CASARTGANTEAFF.

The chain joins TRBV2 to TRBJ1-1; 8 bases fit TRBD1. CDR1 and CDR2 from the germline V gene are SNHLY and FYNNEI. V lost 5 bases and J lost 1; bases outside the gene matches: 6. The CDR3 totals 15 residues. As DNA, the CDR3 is TGTGCCAGCAGTACGTCAGGGACAGGGAACACTGAAGCTTTCTTT. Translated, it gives CASSTSGTGNTEAFF.

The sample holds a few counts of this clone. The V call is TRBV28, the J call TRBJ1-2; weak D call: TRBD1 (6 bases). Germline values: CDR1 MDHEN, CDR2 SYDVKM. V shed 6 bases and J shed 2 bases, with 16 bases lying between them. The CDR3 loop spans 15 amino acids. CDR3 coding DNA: TGTGCCAGCAGGCTACGGGACATGAGGAACTATGGCTACACCTTC. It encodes CASRLRDMRNYGYTF.

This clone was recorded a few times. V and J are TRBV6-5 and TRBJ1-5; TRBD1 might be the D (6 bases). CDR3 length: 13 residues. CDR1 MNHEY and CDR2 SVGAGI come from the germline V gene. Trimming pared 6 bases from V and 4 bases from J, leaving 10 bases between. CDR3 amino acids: CASRGTINQPQHF. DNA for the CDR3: TGTGCCAGCAGGGGGACAATTAATCAGCCCCAGCATTTT.